What follows describes a single T cell receptor beta chain. What it recognizes is unknown. This record comes from a study of blood T cells in healthy people across ages. This CDR3 contains 14 residues. Trimming removed 3 bases from V and 7 bases from J, with 15 bases in between. Together with a sample-barcoded 5' primer, a J-beta primer mix was included in a second PCR lasting about 7 to 11 cycles. Using its own MiXCR run on the 5' RACE reads, TCRdb lists one record per CDR3 protein. The sample records approximately 800,000 distinct CDR3 sequences, 60% to 80% being singletons. Study-level points and caveats: A roughly linear fall in TCR beta diversity per million T cells was seen with increasing age.

The sample consisted of blood. The chain recombines TRBV12-3 or TRBV12-4 with TRBJ1-2; D call uncertain. The clonotype was recovered from a man aged 25-45 years in good health. The CDR3 DNA reads as TGTGCCAGCAGTTTCCCCGACGGGGAAACTGGCTACACCTTC. This translates into CASSFPDGETGYTF.